Presented here are 18 T cell receptor beta chains from one specimen sequenced in a study of T cell changes during pregnancy in multiple sclerosis. The assay was immunoSEQ multiplex PCR, and TCRdb's table has in-frame clones only and misses some. The table lists some 60,000 clones, about 89% of them singletons. Sequenced material: CD4+ T cells from peripheral blood mononuclear cells, taken in the first trimester of pregnancy. Receptors were obtained from a female donor with multiple sclerosis, enrolled in a pregnancy study.

In its sample, this clone was seen a few times. The chain employs TRBV29-1 and TRBJ1-1; no firm D call. The germline V and J ends were trimmed by 7 bases and 8 bases, with 5 bases remaining between them. The CDR3 spans 8 residues. Germline V gene lookup returns CDR1 SQVTM and CDR2 ANQGSEA. The CDR3 DNA reads as TGCAGCGCCCAAGAAGCTTTCTTT. Protein sequence: CSAQEAFF.

V is TRBV7-2 and J is TRBJ1-2; TRBD1 matches 7 bases. CDR3 length: 16 residues. Germline CDR1 and CDR2: SGHTA and FQGNSA. V gave up 4 bases and J gave up 4 bases; unmatched junction bases: 12. CDR3 region: CASSSTDGDSGYGYTF. CDR3 DNA: TGTGCCAGCAGCTCAACTGACGGGGACAGCGGCTATGGCTACACCTTC.

This rearrangement joins TRBV4-3 to TRBJ1-1; 8 bases line up with TRBD1. Unmatched junction bases numbered 5, after V lost 3 bases and J lost 5 bases. The CDR3 loop spans 14 amino acids. Germline V gene lookup returns CDR1 LGHNA and CDR2 YSLEER. The CDR3 DNA sequence: TGCGCCAGCAGCCAGGACGGACAGGGTACTGAAGCTTTCTTT. The encoded protein is CASSQDGQGTEAFF.

This chain links TRBV6-6 with TRBJ2-1, with 9 bases fitting TRBD2. The germline V gene has CDR1 MNHNY and CDR2 SVGAGI (reference sequence). The CDR3 consists of 15 residues. J lost 5 bases, V lost 6 bases, and 8 bases had no gene match. The CDR3 protein is CASRPPGLAHNEQFF. In DNA, the CDR3 is TGTGCCAGCAGACCTCCGGGACTAGCCCACAATGAGCAGTTCTTC.

The rearrangement uses TRBV11-3 and TRBJ1-1; D is unresolved. Trimming removed 5 bases at V and 1 base at J, with 11 bases between. The CDR3 sequence is 14 residues long. The V gene's germline CDR1 is SGHNT and CDR2 YENEEA. CDR3 loop: CASSPGGKNTEAFF. DNA for the CDR3: TGTGCCAGCAGCCCCGGCGGGAAGAACACTGAAGCTTTCTTT.

The J gene is TRBJ2-1, the V gene TRBV19; D unresolved. V dropped 4 bases and J dropped 10 bases, with 14 bases sitting between them. Germline V gives CDR1 LNHDA, CDR2 SQIVND (reference sequence). CDR3 length equals 13 residues. CDR3 bases: TGTGCCAGTAGTACGTCGAATGTTCGGGAGCAGTTCTTC. Translating it yields CASSTSNVREQFF.

J is TRBJ2-5 and V is TRBV5-6, with D tentatively TRBD1 (5 bases). The V and J ends lost 0 bases and 6 bases respectively, with 9 bases between them. The germline gives CDR1 SGHDT, CDR2 YYEEEE. This CDR3 is built from 13 residues. CDR3 amino acids: CASSLVRQKTQYF. As DNA, the CDR3 is TGTGCCAGCAGCTTGGTCCGACAGAAGACCCAGTACTTC.

There are a few counts of this clone. The gene calls are TRBV6-4 and TRBJ1-1; D uncertain. The CDR3 is 13 residues long. Trimming removed 1 base from V and 5 bases from J, with 8 bases in between. Germline lookup yields CDR1 MRHNA and CDR2 SNTAGT. CDR3 sequence reads: CASSDWTGTEAFF. DNA of the CDR3: TGTGCCAGCAGTGACTGGACGGGGACTGAAGCTTTCTTT.

The V gene is TRBV6-1, the J gene TRBJ1-3, with D possibly TRBD1 on 5 matching bases. Trimming stripped 7 bases from V and 0 bases from J, with 13 bases between. CDR1 is MNHNS and CDR2 is SASEGT in the germline V gene. This CDR3 region has 15 residues. CDR3 in amino acids: CASIDRGISGNTIYF. The CDR3 bases are TGTGCCAGCATTGACCGGGGGATCTCTGGAAACACCATATATTTT.

The chain couples TRBV7-9 to TRBJ1-1; D gene unclear. The germline V gene encodes CDR1 SEHNR and CDR2 FQNEAQ (reference sequence). Trimming shortened V by 1 base and J by 1 base, and 16 bases separated the two germline ends. The CDR3 runs 17 residues. The CDR3 coding sequence is TGTGCCAGCAGCTTAGGGCCCCTAGCAGTTACGAACACTGAAGCTTTCTTT. It encodes CASSLGPLAVTNTEAFF.

This sequence joins TRBV2 and TRBJ2-1, with TRBD1 matching over 7 bases. The CDR3 consists of 20 residues. Germline lookup yields CDR1 SNHLY and CDR2 FYNNEI. V shed 2 bases, J shed 0 bases, and the junction held 16 bases outside the gene matches. The CDR3 spells CASSEPRQGESPHSYNEQFF. For the CDR3, the DNA is TGTGCCAGCAGTGAACCCAGACAGGGCGAGTCCCCCCACTCCTACAATGAGCAGTTCTTC.

This clone appeared a single time. The chain recombines TRBV19 with TRBJ1-5, with D tentatively TRBD1 (6 bases). Germline values: CDR1 LNHDA, CDR2 SQIVND (reference sequence). The V end lost 4 bases, the J end lost 3 bases, and 13 bases lay between the germline ends. The CDR3 extends over 15 amino acids. The CDR3 reads CASSTTGSPNQPQHF. The DNA for the CDR3 is TGTGCCAGTAGTACAACAGGGTCCCCCAATCAGCCCCAGCATTTT.

This clone was seen more than once but under ten times. V gene TRBV7-3 combines with J gene TRBJ1-6, with D perhaps TRBD1 (5 bases). This CDR3 spans 16 amino acids. Trimming shortened V by 4 bases and J by 2 bases, and 12 bases separated the two germline ends. Looked up from germline, CDR1 is SGHTA and CDR2 is FQGTGA. CDR3 amino acids: CASSSPPGAYNSPLHF. CDR3 nucleotide sequence: TGTGCCAGCAGCTCCCCTCCGGGGGCCTATAATTCACCCCTCCACTTT.

The chain joins TRBV7-9 to TRBJ1-6, with D possibly being TRBD1 (6 bases). This CDR3 region has 17 residues. Germline assignment: CDR1 SEHNR and CDR2 FQNEAQ (reference sequence). V lost 4 bases and J 6 bases, leaving 19 bases between the germline ends. CDR3 nucleotide sequence: TGTGCCAGCAGCTCGCCACAGGGAGCCCCGATTAATTCACCCCTCCACTTT. The encoded protein is CASSSPQGAPINSPLHF.

The chain is built from TRBV18 and TRBJ1-2, with D perhaps TRBD1 (6 bases). The CDR3 length is 14 residues. The germline V gene has CDR1 KGHSH and CDR2 LQKENI. V shed 2 bases and J shed 2 bases, with 9 bases lying between them. DNA for the CDR3: TGTGCCAGCTCACCAGGGACAACCAACTATGGCTACACCTTC. Encoded protein: CASSPGTTNYGYTF.

V usage is TRBV7-9 and J usage is TRBJ2-5; 12 bases fit TRBD1. Per germline, CDR1 SEHNR and CDR2 FQNEAQ (reference sequence). This CDR3 contains 17 residues. Losses at the gene ends were 5 bases for V and 7 bases for J; bases not matched to a gene: 14. This CDR3 reads CASSLLRGQGAEVTQYF. CDR3 nucleotide sequence: TGTGCCAGCAGCCTCCTCAGGGGACAGGGGGCGGAGGTGACCCAGTACTTC.

The gene calls are TRBV30 and TRBJ2-1; D is perhaps TRBD1 (6 bases). The germline V gene encodes CDR1 GTSNPN and CDR2 SVGIG (reference sequence). The length of the CDR3 is 10 residues. The CDR3 spells CAQGYNEQFF. DNA for the CDR3: TGTGCGCAGGGGTACAATGAGCAGTTCTTC.

The chain recombines TRBV4-1 with TRBJ2-5; D possibly corresponds to TRBD2 (6 bases). Germline CDR1 and CDR2: MGHRA and YSYEKL. The CDR3 sequence is 17 residues long. The V end lost 3 bases, the J end lost 2 bases, and 19 bases lay between the germline ends. In nucleotides, the CDR3 is TGCGCCAGCAGCCACCCCCCCCGGGGGTCCCAACAAGAGACCCAGTACTTC. This gives the protein CASSHPPRGSQQETQYF.